Listed here are 32 T cell receptor beta chains from one sample, sequenced in a study of shared clonotypes between healthy human individuals. Profiling relied on immunoSEQ multiplex PCR, and the TCRdb table lists in-frame clones only, not all of them. Among 1,400,000 or so clones listed, 97% to 99% were seen once. Material for sequencing was naive CD4+ T cells sorted from blood. Subset noted: CD45RA+ positively selected. The receptors were gathered from a man younger than 45 in good health.

The chain has TRBV19 and TRBJ1-4; no clear D. This CDR3 has 17 amino acids. Germline V lookup: CDR1 LNHDA, CDR2 SQIVND (reference sequence). With 6 bases removed from V and 10 bases from J, the gap between germline ends came to 27 bases. The CDR3 reads CASRRPEDPVSSGKLFF. CDR3 coding DNA: TGTGCCAGTAGACGCCCGGAGGACCCCGTTTCGAGTGGAAAACTGTTTTTT.

This chain links TRBV4-2 with TRBJ2-5, with D perhaps matching TRBD2 (5 bases). The CDR3 consists of 15 residues. The germline V gene has CDR1 LGHNA and CDR2 YNFKEQ. V lost 4 bases to trimming and J lost 7 bases, with 19 bases between them. CDR3 loop: CASSPGVAVDVTQYF. The CDR3 bases are TGTGCCAGCAGCCCCGGGGTAGCTGTTGATGTGACCCAGTACTTC.

Comment on this clone: In the same sample, other DNA sequences code for this CDR3. The chain has TRBV5-1 and TRBJ1-4; 9 bases agree with TRBD1. Looked up from germline, CDR1 is SGHRS and CDR2 is YFSETQ. Trimming took 4 bases from V and 5 from J; bases not matched to a gene: 3. The CDR3 is 14 amino acids. The CDR3 region is CASSPGQGNEKLFF. The DNA of the CDR3 is TGCGCCAGCAGCCCCGGACAGGGGAATGAAAAACTGTTTTTT.

This sequence joins TRBV6-4 and TRBJ2-1; 10 bases map to TRBD2. With V trimmed by 3 bases and J by 4 bases, 6 bases remained unmatched. This CDR3 has 16 residues. CDR1 MRHNA and CDR2 SNTAGT come from the germline V gene. The CDR3 bases are TGTGCCAGCAGTGAAGGGCCTAGCGGGAGTTACAATGAGCAGTTCTTC. This gives the protein CASSEGPSGSYNEQFF.

This rearrangement joins TRBV28 to TRBJ2-7, with TRBD2 as a possible D gene (5 bases). Germline CDR1 and CDR2: MDHEN and SYDVKM. Between the trimmed V and J ends, which lost 0 bases and 3 bases, there was a span of 18 bases. This CDR3 spans 17 amino acids. The CDR3 sequence is CASSLWARTDYDYEQYF. The CDR3 DNA is TGTGCCAGCAGTTTATGGGCCCGAACAGACTATGACTACGAGCAGTACTTC.

The CDR3 protein is CASSPSGGNYEQYF. The DNA for the CDR3 is TGTGCCAGCAGCCCTAGCGGGGGTAACTACGAGCAGTACTTC. The V call is TRBV7-9, the J call TRBJ2-7; 10 bases agree with TRBD2. Germline trimming cut 5 bases from V and 3 bases from J; bases unmatched to any gene: 4. Germline CDR1 and CDR2: SEHNR and FQNEAQ (reference sequence). This CDR3 spans 14 amino acids.

This chain links TRBV27 with TRBJ2-7; TRBD2 aligns across 7 bases. Germline loops: CDR1 MNHEY, CDR2 SMNVEV (reference sequence). The CDR3 spans 15 residues. Trimming at V came to 3 bases and at J to 3 bases, leaving 8 bases not matched to a gene. CDR3 nucleotide sequence: TGTGCCAGCAGTTTGGGGATGGGGGGGAACTACGAGCAGTACTTC. It is translated as CASSLGMGGNYEQYF.

This chain uses TRBV29-1 with TRBJ1-1; weak D call: TRBD1 (5 bases). Germline V CDR1 and CDR2: SQVTM, ANQGSEA. The CDR3 is made up of 12 amino acids. Trimming left V 7 bases short and J 5 bases short, with 14 bases between. The CDR3 DNA is TGCAGCGGCCGCCGCGGACAAACTGAAGCTTTCTTT. It codes for CSGRRGQTEAFF.

The V call is TRBV5-1, the J call TRBJ2-7, with TRBD1 matching over 7 bases. J lost 0 bases, V lost 2 bases, and 11 bases had no gene match. Germline CDR1 SGHRS, CDR2 YFSETQ. The CDR3 loop spans 17 amino acids. DNA of the CDR3: TGCGCCAGCAGCTTTGAGGAGAGAGGGGACAGCTCCTACGAGCAGTACTTC. Amino acid sequence: CASSFEERGDSSYEQYF.

CDR3 bases: TGTGCCAGCAGAAACAGGGGTAGCAGCCCGTACGAGCAGTACTTC. The encoded protein is CASRNRGSSPYEQYF. The chain links TRBV6-6 to TRBJ2-7, with 7 positions matching TRBD1. The CDR3 contains 15 residues. The germline CDR1 and CDR2 sequences are MNHNY and SVGAGI (reference sequence). V shed 6 bases, J shed 4 bases, and the junction held 12 bases outside the gene matches.

CDR3 loop: CASSPDRVGNEQYF. The CDR3 DNA reads as TGTGCCAGCTCACCAGACAGGGTAGGCAACGAGCAGTACTTC. The chain joins TRBV18 to TRBJ2-7; TRBD1 matches at 7 bases. Per the germline V gene, CDR1 is KGHSH and CDR2 is LQKENI. J lost 5 bases, V lost 2 bases, and 6 bases had no gene match. The CDR3 is made up of 14 amino acids.

The chain joins TRBV5-4 to TRBJ2-7; 9 bases map to TRBD1. Germline-derived CDR1 and CDR2 are SGHNT and YYREEE (reference sequence). The CDR3 spans 15 residues. With V trimmed by 4 bases and J by 0 bases, 5 bases remained unmatched. The DNA of the CDR3 is TGTGCCAGCAGCGAGTGGACAGGGGCCTCCTACGAGCAGTACTTC. Translation gives CASSEWTGASYEQYF.

J is TRBJ1-4 and V is TRBV7-9; the D gene is possibly TRBD1 (5 bases). Germline lookup yields CDR1 SEHNR and CDR2 FQNEAQ (reference sequence). The CDR3 contains 13 residues. Deletions cut 6 bases from V and 8 bases from J, with 13 bases between. The CDR3 loop reads CASSSQGGEKLFF. CDR3 nucleotide sequence: TGTGCCAGCAGTTCGCAGGGTGGGGAAAAACTGTTTTTT. Filled out from reference TRBV7-9 and TRBJ1-4, the complete variable domain reads DTGVSQNPRHKITKRGQNVTFRCDPISEHNRLYWYRQTLGQGPEFLTYFQNEAQLEKSRLLSDRFSAERPKGSFSTLEIQRTEQGDSAMYLCASSSQGGEKLFFGSGTQLSVL.

A note on this clone: The sample holds other DNA sequences that translate to the same CDR3. The CDR3 is CASRGTGANVLTF. The DNA of the CDR3 is TGTGCCAGCAGAGGTACCGGGGCCAACGTCCTGACTTTC. The chain employs TRBV25-1 and TRBJ2-6; D unresolved. V was pared by 6 bases and J by 4 bases, with 7 bases between. The CDR3 runs to 13 residues. Germline CDR1 MGHDK, CDR2 SYGVNS.

V and J are TRBV18 and TRBJ2-3, with D maybe TRBD2 (6 bases). V was trimmed by 0 bases and J by 6 bases, leaving 16 bases between them. The CDR3 length is 16 residues. Germline CDR1 and CDR2: KGHSH and LQKENI. CDR3 protein: CASSPPKGGNKDTQYF. Written as DNA, the CDR3 is TGTGCCAGCTCACCACCGAAGGGCGGGAATAAGGATACGCAGTATTTT.

The chain recombines TRBV14 with TRBJ2-1, with TRBD2 matching over 7 bases. Germline V gene lookup returns CDR1 SGHDN and CDR2 FVKESK. The ends lost 1 base at V and 8 bases at J; junction bases unmatched: 11. The CDR3 is 16 residues long. The CDR3 DNA reads as TGTGCCAGCAGCCAAGTACCGACTAGCCTGGGCGATGAGCAGTTCTTC. Translating it yields CASSQVPTSLGDEQFF. The variable domain in full, completed from reference TRBV14 and TRBJ2-1, reads EAGVTQFPSHSVIEKGQTVTLRCDPISGHDNLYWYRRVMGKEIKFLLHFVKESKQDESGMPNNRFLAERTGGTYSTLKVQPAELEDSGVYFCASSQVPTSLGDEQFFGPGTRLTVL.

This clone was detected only once. J is TRBJ2-1 and V is TRBV7-2; D ambiguous. This CDR3 is 12 amino acids long. Looked up from germline, CDR1 is SGHTA and CDR2 is FQGNSA. The ends were cut back, 2 bases at V and 6 bases at J, with 5 bases in the middle. The CDR3, as DNA: TGTGCCAGCAGCTTAAAAGTCAATGAGCAGTTCTTC. It is translated as CASSLKVNEQFF.

The CDR3 spells CASSDWGGGANEQFF. As DNA, the CDR3 is TGTGCCAGCAGTGATTGGGGAGGAGGGGCCAATGAGCAGTTCTTC. The chain couples TRBV2 to TRBJ2-1; a weak D match, TRBD2 (6 bases). Deletions cut 3 bases from V and 6 bases from J, with 15 bases between. The CDR3 sequence is 15 residues long. Germline lookup yields CDR1 SNHLY and CDR2 FYNNEI.

This sequence joins TRBV5-1 and TRBJ2-3; D is perhaps TRBD2 (5 bases). CDR3 length equals 13 residues. Germline loops: CDR1 SGHRS, CDR2 YFSETQ. Trimming shortened V by 5 bases and J by 4 bases, and 11 bases separated the two germline ends. In DNA, the CDR3 is TGCGCCAGCAGGGTGGAGCGGCCAGATACGCAGTATTTT. Its protein is CASRVERPDTQYF.

V gene TRBV7-9 combines with J gene TRBJ2-1; 14 positions match TRBD2. The CDR3 contains 15 residues. Germline CDR1 reads SEHNR; CDR2 reads FQNEAQ (reference sequence). V lost 11 bases to trimming and J lost 8 bases; unmatched junction nucleotides: 11. CDR3 residues: CALGTSGSRIDEQFF. The CDR3, as DNA: TGTGCCCTCGGGACTAGCGGGAGTCGAATCGATGAGCAGTTCTTC.

On this clone itself: Within the sample, other DNA sequences also encode this same CDR3. The rearrangement uses TRBV5-1 and TRBJ2-1; 12 positions match TRBD2. Germline CDR1 reads SGHRS; CDR2 reads YFSETQ. J was trimmed by 10 bases and V by 4 bases; bases with no gene match: 3. The CDR3 has 13 amino acids. For the CDR3, the DNA is TGCGCCAGCAGCCTCGGACTAGCGGGAGAGCAGTTCTTC. Encoded protein: CASSLGLAGEQFF. Using reference TRBV5-1 and TRBJ2-1 for the parts outside the CDR3, the full variable domain is KAGVTQTPRYLIKTRGQQVTLSCSPISGHRSVSWYQQTPGQGLQFLFEYFSETQRNKGNFPGRFSGRQFSNSRSEMNVSTLELGDSALYLCASSLGLAGEQFFGPGTRLTVL.

The V and J genes are TRBV18 and TRBJ1-5, with a tentative D call TRBD1 (6 bases). Germline lookup yields CDR1 KGHSH and CDR2 LQKENI. The V and J ends lost 6 bases and 6 bases respectively, with 15 bases between them. This CDR3 has 14 amino acids. Written as DNA, the CDR3 is TGTGCCAGCTCTCCCGACAGGTACACTCAGCCCCAGCATTTT. As protein: CASSPDRYTQPQHF.

This clone was found once. The chain employs TRBV6-4 and TRBJ2-3; 10 bases map to TRBD2. Germline CDR1 is MRHNA and CDR2 is SNTAGT. The V gene end was trimmed by 0 bases and the J gene end by 2 bases; junction bases not matched to a gene: 17. The CDR3 sequence is 21 residues long. The CDR3 DNA reads TGTGCCAGCAGTGACTCTTTTTTGGGTAGCGGGAGGAACATACCCACAGATACGCAGTATTTT. This sequence encodes CASSDSFLGSGRNIPTDTQYF.

This chain connects TRBV5-1 to TRBJ2-3; 10 nucleotides agree with TRBD2. The J segment lost 1 base and the V segment lost 3 bases, leaving 2 bases of the junction unmatched. The CDR3 extends over 15 amino acids. The germline V gene has CDR1 SGHRS and CDR2 YFSETQ. The CDR3 nucleotides are TGCGCCAGCAGCTCCGGGACTAGCGGCACAGATACGCAGTATTTT. Encoded protein: CASSSGTSGTDTQYF.

As regards this clone: This sample also contains other DNA sequences that code for the same CDR3. The V and J genes are TRBV7-2 and TRBJ2-5; the D is unclear. The CDR3 sequence is 13 residues long. Germline V gene data show CDR1 as SGHTA and CDR2 as FQGNSA. Deletions cut 2 bases from V and 2 bases from J, with 6 bases between. The CDR3 bases are TGTGCCAGCAGCTTATCGAGGCAAGAGACCCAGTACTTC. Protein: CASSLSRQETQYF.

For this clone: This specimen includes other DNA sequences encoding the same CDR3. This rearrangement joins TRBV30 to TRBJ2-7; a weak D match, TRBD2 (6 bases). Germline CDR1 is GTSNPN and CDR2 is SVGIG (reference sequence). CDR3 length: 11 amino acids. V lost 4 bases, J lost 4 bases, and 8 bases lay in between. In DNA form, the CDR3 reads TGTGCCTGGATCCGGGGGTACGAGCAGTACTTC. Protein: CAWIRGYEQYF.

The chain recombines TRBV7-9 with TRBJ2-7; D is possibly TRBD1 (6 bases). The CDR3 spans 15 residues. CDR1 and CDR2 (germline): SEHNR, FQNEAQ (reference sequence). The ends were cut back, 5 bases at V and 3 bases at J, with 17 bases in the middle. The CDR3 DNA reads as TGTGCCAGCAGCCCAACCCGACAGGAGTTCTACGAGCAGTACTTC. Amino acid sequence: CASSPTRQEFYEQYF.

The chain employs TRBV13 and TRBJ2-5; D unclear. This CDR3 comprises 13 residues. The V end was cut by 5 bases, the J end by 4 bases, with 11 bases between. CDR1 is PRHDT, CDR2 FYEKMQ, per germline (reference sequence). This CDR3 is CASSPTVAETQYF. For the CDR3, the DNA is TGTGCCAGCAGCCCCACCGTGGCAGAGACCCAGTACTTC.

The chain is built from TRBV5-6 and TRBJ2-3; TRBD1 matches at 8 bases. V lost 3 bases to trimming and J lost 7 bases; unmatched junction nucleotides: 10. In germline, CDR1 is SGHDT, CDR2 YYEEEE. This CDR3 spans 15 amino acids. The DNA of the CDR3 is TGTGCCAGCAGCTACCTGGACAGGGATCTGTATACGCAGTATTTT. Encoded protein: CASSYLDRDLYTQYF.

The chain uses TRBV5-1 and TRBJ1-5; D remains ambiguous. The length of the CDR3 is 14 residues. Trimming removed 0 bases at V and 2 bases at J, with 6 bases between. Germline lookup yields CDR1 SGHRS and CDR2 YFSETQ. Here the CDR3 DNA reads TGCGCCAGCAGCTTGGATGGGGGCAATCAGCCCCAGCATTTT. Its translation: CASSLDGGNQPQHF.

The chain couples TRBV6-5 to TRBJ2-1, with 11 bases that match TRBD1. This CDR3 has 15 residues. Germline CDR1 is MNHEY and CDR2 is SVGAGI. V shed 5 bases and J 4 bases; nucleotides not matched to a gene: 4. CDR3 sequence (DNA): TGTGCCAGCAGTCTGGACAGGGGGCCTTACAATGAGCAGTTCTTC. This translates into CASSLDRGPYNEQFF.

The chain couples TRBV9 to TRBJ2-6; 7 bases match TRBD2. CDR3 length: 19 residues. Germline values: CDR1 SGDLS, CDR2 YYNGEE. V shed 0 bases and J 1 base; nucleotides not matched to a gene: 10. DNA for the CDR3: TGTGCCAGCAGCGTAGCTTTAAGGACTAGATCGTCTGGGGCCAACGTCCTGACTTTC. Amino acids: CASSVALRTRSSGANVLTF.